These 26 T cell receptor beta chains originate from one sample sequenced in a study of response to subunit inactivated influenza vaccine. Each CDR3 protein is one row after TCRdb ran MiXCR on the RT-PCR reads. The data contain roughly 780,000 distinct CDR3 sequences, around 18% of them seen just once; the ten biggest clones take up about a tenth. Specimen: PBMCs from blood, collected more than 4 days after vaccination. The receptors originated from a man between 45 and 60 years old who received an inactivated influenza vaccine.

This clonotype was detected only a few times. The chain links TRBV5-6 to TRBJ2-1; D possibly corresponds to TRBD2 (6 bases). Per the germline V gene, CDR1 is SGHDT and CDR2 is YYEEEE. V lost 0 bases and J lost 6, with 13 bases in between. This CDR3 is 15 amino acids long. CDR3 amino acids: CASSLELARINEQFF. CDR3 DNA sequence: TGTGCCAGCAGCTTGGAACTAGCACGGATCAATGAGCAGTTCTTC.

In its sample, this clonotype was seen a few times. The rearrangement joins TRBV20-1 to TRBJ2-7; 15 bases align to TRBD2. Germline loops: CDR1 DFQATT, CDR2 SNEGSKA (reference sequence). J was trimmed by 4 bases and V by 3 bases; bases with no gene match: 16. The CDR3 length is 19 residues. Here the CDR3 reads CSARFPWGLAGGGGYEQYF. The CDR3 region has the DNA TGCAGTGCTAGGTTCCCTTGGGGACTAGCGGGAGGCGGAGGGTACGAGCAGTACTTC.

This clonotype was seen more than once but under ten times. V usage is TRBV7-9 and J usage is TRBJ2-7; 9 bases agree with TRBD1. Germline CDR1 SEHNR, CDR2 FQNEAQ (reference sequence). The CDR3 covers 16 residues. Trimming removed 5 bases from V and 2 bases from J; junction bases left unmatched: 10. CDR3 nucleotides: TGTGCCAGCAGCCCTAGCCTGGGACAGGGCACCTACGAGCAGTACTTC. This codes for CASSPSLGQGTYEQYF.

The rearrangement links TRBV25-1 to TRBJ2-1; 7 nucleotides align to TRBD1. Germline CDR1 MGHDK, CDR2 SYGVNS. There are 10 residues in the CDR3. With V trimmed by 6 bases and J by 15 bases, 5 bases remained unmatched. Here the CDR3 reads CASREQGWFF. DNA of the CDR3: TGTGCCAGCAGGGAACAGGGGTGGTTCTTC.

The chain employs TRBV6-5 and TRBJ2-1; 7 bases are shared with TRBD2. CDR1 is MNHEY and CDR2 is SVGAGI in the germline V gene. V shed 2 bases and J 4 bases; nucleotides not matched to a gene: 2. The CDR3 spans 14 residues. CDR3 in amino acids: CASSYAGDYNEQFF. The CDR3 nucleotides are TGTGCCAGCAGTTACGCGGGAGATTACAATGAGCAGTTCTTC.

This clonotype was seen only a few times. The chain employs TRBV12-3 or TRBV12-4 and TRBJ2-1, with TRBD2 matching over 9 bases. After removal of 6 bases from V and 2 bases from J, the junction contained 5 bases not matched to a gene. The CDR3 spans 15 residues. DNA of the CDR3: TGTGCCAGCAGGCTAGCGGGGTCTCCCTACAATGAGCAGTTCTTC. Its protein is CASRLAGSPYNEQFF.

Only a few counts were recorded for this clonotype. This chain connects TRBV6-2 or TRBV6-3 to TRBJ2-5, with D uncertain. V was cut by 5 bases and J by 4 bases, with 14 bases left in between. Per the germline V gene, CDR1 is MNHEY and CDR2 is SVGEGT. The CDR3 loop spans 14 amino acids. The CDR3 sequence is CASSLRVARETQYF. The CDR3 DNA sequence: TGTGCCAGCAGTCTCCGCGTGGCACGAGAGACCCAGTACTTC.

In this sample, this clonotype turned up many times. The rearrangement links TRBV29-1 to TRBJ2-2; D is undetermined. Trimming took 7 bases from V and 0 from J, leaving 6 bases between them. CDR1 is SQVTM and CDR2 is ANQGSEA in the germline V gene. The CDR3 runs 12 residues. CDR3 nucleotide sequence: TGCAGCGGCTGGGCGAACACCGGGGAGCTGTTTTTT. As protein: CSGWANTGELFF.

This clonotype has a handful of counts. The rearrangement links TRBV7-9 to TRBJ2-3; D is undetermined. V was cut by 4 bases and J by 2 bases, with 10 bases left in between. Germline-derived CDR1 and CDR2 are SEHNR and FQNEAQ (reference sequence). The CDR3 is 14 amino acids. The CDR3 coding sequence is TGTGCCAGCAGCTCACAGATGACCACAGATACGCAGTATTTT. Its translation is CASSSQMTTDTQYF. The full variable domain, rest sourced from reference TRBV7-9 and TRBJ2-3, is DTGVSQNPRHKITKRGQNVTFRCDPISEHNRLYWYRQTLGQGPEFLTYFQNEAQLEKSRLLSDRFSAERPKGSFSTLEIQRTEQGDSAMYLCASSSQMTTDTQYFGPGTRLTVL.

At least ten counts were recorded for this clonotype. The V gene is TRBV7-2, the J gene TRBJ1-3, with no clear D. This CDR3 comprises 15 residues. V lost 1 base and J 2 bases, leaving 9 bases between the germline ends. The germline V gene encodes CDR1 SGHTA and CDR2 FQGNSA. The CDR3 here is CASSLVHSAGNTIYF. As DNA, the CDR3 is TGTGCCAGCAGCTTAGTCCACAGTGCTGGAAACACCATATATTTT.

The chain joins TRBV20-1 to TRBJ2-1; perhaps D is TRBD1 or TRBD2 (5 bases each). V shed 3 bases and J shed 10 bases, with 7 bases lying between them. Germline CDR1 and CDR2: DFQATT and SNEGSKA (reference sequence). The CDR3 spans 10 residues. CDR3 coding DNA: TGCAGTGCTAGCGGGACGGAGCAGTTCTTC. Its translation is CSASGTEQFF.

This clonotype was counted only a few times. The chain links TRBV7-8 to TRBJ1-1; TRBD1 matches at 7 bases. The trim removed 0 bases at V and 1 base at J, leaving 8 bases unmatched. This CDR3 spans 17 amino acids. Germline V lookup: CDR1 SGHVS, CDR2 FQNEAQ. CDR3 protein: CASSLAPKGAGNTEAFF. For the CDR3, the DNA is TGTGCCAGCAGCTTAGCCCCGAAGGGGGCTGGGAACACTGAAGCTTTCTTT.

This clonotype was seen more than once but under ten times. This chain links TRBV12-3 or TRBV12-4 with TRBJ2-4, with TRBD2 identical over 8 bases. The junction had 3 bases not matched to a gene; V was cut back by 2 bases and J by 0 bases. This CDR3 contains 16 residues. The CDR3 sequence: CASSLRGGVAKNIQYF. CDR3 sequence (DNA): TGTGCCAGCAGTTTACGGGGGGGCGTAGCCAAAAACATTCAGTACTTC.

This clonotype turned up a few times. This chain uses TRBV6-1 with TRBJ2-7; 10 bases agree with TRBD2. From germline, CDR1 is MNHNS and CDR2 SASEGT. This CDR3 is built from 14 residues. V shed 5 bases, J shed 6 bases, and the junction held 7 bases outside the gene matches. The CDR3: CASSPLAGEGEQYF. Written as DNA, the CDR3 is TGTGCCAGCAGTCCCCTAGCGGGAGAGGGCGAGCAGTACTTC.

This clonotype was seen more than once but under ten times. The chain has TRBV20-1 and TRBJ2-3, with D perhaps matching TRBD1 or TRBD2 (5 bases each). This CDR3 comprises 11 residues. CDR1 DFQATT and CDR2 SNEGSKA come from the germline V gene (reference sequence). V lost 4 bases to trimming and J lost 5 bases, with 7 bases between them. The CDR3 region has the DNA TGCAGTGCTATGGGGGAAGATACGCAGTATTTT. Its translation is CSAMGEDTQYF.

V and J are TRBV4-1 and TRBJ2-1, with 7 bases matching TRBD2. CDR1 is MGHRA and CDR2 is YSYEKL in the germline V gene. This CDR3 is 15 amino acids long. The V segment lost 1 base and the J segment 8 bases; nucleotides outside the gene matches: 8. Written as DNA, the CDR3 is TGCGCCAGCAGCCAAGGACTAGCTGGAAAGGATGAGCAGTTCTTC. Its protein is CASSQGLAGKDEQFF.

This clonotype was picked up a small number of times. The genes are TRBV6-1 and TRBJ2-1; 14 bases match TRBD2. Per germline, CDR1 MNHNS and CDR2 SASEGT. The V segment lost 4 bases and the J segment 9 bases; nucleotides outside the gene matches: 5. This CDR3 is 15 amino acids long. Here the CDR3 DNA reads TGTGCCAGCAGTGTGGGACTAGCGGGAGTCATTGAGCAGTTCTTC. Its protein product is CASSVGLAGVIEQFF.

This clonotype was seen a few times. The rearrangement joins TRBV5-1 to TRBJ1-2; 8 bases line up with TRBD1. V lost 0 bases and J lost 2; bases outside the gene matches: 9. CDR1 SGHRS and CDR2 YFSETQ come from the germline V gene. The CDR3 is made up of 17 amino acids. CDR3 sequence (DNA): TGCGCCAGCAGCTTGGCCCTTGGACAGGGAGCAAACTATGGCTACACCTTC. Translation gives CASSLALGQGANYGYTF.

The J gene is TRBJ2-1, the V gene TRBV14; D is ambiguous. Germline V gene data show CDR1 as SGHDN and CDR2 as FVKESK. This CDR3 is 17 amino acids long. V shed 4 bases and J shed 3 bases, with 19 bases lying between them. In DNA, the CDR3 is TGTGCCAGCAGCCGCAGGCCGGTGCTAGTCAGCTACAATGAGCAGTTCTTC. It translates to CASSRRPVLVSYNEQFF.

This clonotype was picked up a small number of times. The chain joins TRBV15 to TRBJ1-1; D unresolved. The germline V gene has CDR1 LNHNV and CDR2 YYDKDF (reference sequence). The V end lost 3 bases, the J end lost 6 bases, and 14 bases lay between the germline ends. The CDR3 is 14 amino acids. The CDR3 DNA follows: TGTGCCACCAGCAGTAGAGGGAGTGGCGCTGAAGCTTTCTTT. Protein sequence: CATSSRGSGAEAFF.

This clonotype was recorded a few times. The CDR3 bases are TGTGCCAGCAGTTTGGTCAGGCGGCTCGAGCAGTACTTC. As protein: CASSLVRRLEQYF. The gene calls are TRBV12-3 or TRBV12-4 and TRBJ2-7, with D unresolved. V gave up 3 bases and J gave up 6 bases, with 12 bases separating them. The CDR3 contains 13 residues.

This clonotype has more than one count but fewer than ten. The chain joins TRBV29-1 to TRBJ1-1, with unresolved D. This CDR3 has 13 amino acids. CDR1 and CDR2 (germline): SQVTM, ANQGSEA. V lost 2 bases, J lost 2 bases, and 9 bases lay in between. The CDR3 spells CSVELGINTEAFF. DNA of the CDR3: TGCAGCGTTGAACTTGGCATCAACACTGAAGCTTTCTTT.

The V call is TRBV12-5, the J call TRBJ2-3; D gene ambiguous. The CDR3 is 15 residues long. Trimming removed 0 bases at V and 2 bases at J, with 9 bases between. Germline assignment: CDR1 LGHNT and CDR2 FRNRAP. In DNA, the CDR3 is TGTGCTAGTGGTTTGGTATCCGCCCACACAGATACGCAGTATTTT. This encodes CASGLVSAHTDTQYF.

This clonotype was seen a handful of times. This chain uses TRBV12-3 or TRBV12-4 with TRBJ1-1; D is perhaps TRBD1 (6 bases). V dropped 6 bases and J dropped 11 bases, with 25 bases sitting between them. The CDR3 runs 15 residues. CDR3 residues: CASSLEVVDRAKAFF. The CDR3, as DNA: TGTGCCAGCAGCCTCGAGGTGGTGGACAGAGCGAAGGCTTTCTTT.

In this sample, this clonotype turned up a few times. The chain has TRBV6-1 and TRBJ2-1; 10 bases are a match to TRBD2. Per the germline V gene, CDR1 is MNHNS and CDR2 is SASEGT. Trimming at V came to 6 bases and at J to 7 bases, leaving 12 bases not matched to a gene. This CDR3 contains 16 residues. CDR3 residues: CASSSTAGGPLNEQFF. CDR3 sequence (DNA): TGTGCCAGCAGCTCGACAGCGGGAGGGCCTTTAAATGAGCAGTTCTTC.

This clonotype was counted at least ten times. The rearrangement links TRBV7-3 to TRBJ2-3; D is perhaps TRBD2 (6 bases). Germline V gene lookup returns CDR1 SGHTA and CDR2 FQGTGA. The CDR3 is made up of 15 amino acids. V dropped 2 bases and J dropped 0 bases, with 9 bases sitting between them. CDR3 protein: CASSLLAASTDTQYF. The CDR3 nucleotides are TGTGCCAGCAGCTTATTAGCGGCCAGCACAGATACGCAGTATTTT.